Shown below are 29 T cell receptor beta chains from a single sample sequenced in a study of regulatory T cells in long-lasting Graves disease. The sample's time point: newly diagnosed GD, antithyroid drugs for less than 3 months. From RNA extracted from PBMCs, the TCR library was made. Arm-PCR of CDR3 regions and iRepertoire HTBI primers were used to build TCR beta libraries. TCRdb passed the multiplex PCR reads through MiXCR, listing each CDR3 protein once. The sample holds more than 350,000 distinct CDR3 sequences; more than 12% are singletons and the top ten take approximately 15%. A further study also used this sample, focusing on T cells in Graves' hyperthyroidism and ophthalmopathy.

This sample comprised peripheral blood mononuclear cells (PBMCs), obtained at new diagnosis, from a patient treated with antithyroid drugs. These receptors came from a woman aged 25 to 45 with Graves disease.

The chain recombines TRBV29-1 with TRBJ2-3; unclear D gene. Trimming removed 3 bases from V and 4 bases from J, with 5 bases in between. Germline assignment: CDR1 SQVTM and CDR2 ANQGSEA. The CDR3 extends over 11 amino acids. CDR3 sequence (DNA): TGCAGCGTTGATCAGTCAGATACGCAGTATTTT. As protein: CSVDQSDTQYF.

There are many counts of this clonotype. The chain carries TRBV27 and TRBJ2-7; D might be TRBD1 or TRBD2, each matching 5 bases. Germline values: CDR1 MNHEY, CDR2 SMNVEV (reference sequence). There are 14 residues in the CDR3. The ends were cut back, 6 bases at V and 5 bases at J, with 17 bases in the middle. CDR3 nucleotides: TGTGCCAGCAGCAGGGACCCTCTAGTCCACGAGCAGTACTTC. Protein: CASSRDPLVHEQYF.

Note on this clonotype: This CDR3 is missing its conserved last phenylalanine or tryptophan, likely due to a read error. The rearrangement links TRBV16 to TRBJ1-6; maybe TRBD1 (5 bases). The germline CDR1 and CDR2 sequences are KGHSY and FQNENV. The V end was cut by 6 bases, the J end by 14 bases, with 26 bases between. This CDR3 comprises 16 residues. CDR3 nucleotide sequence: TGTGCCAGCAGTCACACTACGACAGCCTCCGGGGAGTCCCTCCACCTT. Residues: CASSHTTTASGESLHL.

The genes are TRBV27 and TRBJ2-7; 7 nucleotides align to TRBD1. There are 11 residues in the CDR3. Per germline, CDR1 MNHEY and CDR2 SMNVEV (reference sequence). The V gene end was trimmed by 7 bases and the J gene end by 6 bases; junction bases not matched to a gene: 3. DNA for the CDR3: TGTGCCAGCAAAACAGGGGCCGAGCAGTACTTC. It translates to CASKTGAEQYF.

The V gene is TRBV10-3, the J gene TRBJ2-7, with D possibly matching TRBD2 (5 bases). Trimming took 3 bases from V and 0 from J, leaving 15 bases between them. The CDR3 contains 16 residues. CDR1 and CDR2 (germline): ENHRY, SYGVKD. CDR3 region: CAISDLAGRSSYEQYF. The DNA for the CDR3 is TGTGCCATCAGTGATTTGGCGGGTAGGAGCTCCTACGAGCAGTACTTC.

The table lists this clonotype with many counts. The V call is TRBV20-1, the J call TRBJ2-1; a weak D match, TRBD2 (6 bases). Trimming removed 6 bases at V and 5 bases at J, with 17 bases between. Germline V gives CDR1 DFQATT, CDR2 SNEGSKA (reference sequence). This CDR3 has 14 residues. The CDR3 sequence: CSASGLINDNEQFF. In DNA form, the CDR3 reads TGCAGTGCCTCAGGACTAATTAACGACAATGAGCAGTTCTTC.

The CDR3 region is CSVLGTSGRRFTGELFF. Written as DNA, the CDR3 is TGCAGCGTTCTCGGGACTAGCGGGAGACGATTCACCGGGGAGCTGTTTTTT. The chain recombines TRBV29-1 with TRBJ2-2; 14 bases align to TRBD2. Germline CDR1 and CDR2: SQVTM and ANQGSEA. The CDR3 is 17 residues long. The junction had 9 bases not matched to a gene; V was cut back by 5 bases and J by 4 bases.

This clonotype was seen repeatedly, ten times or more. V gene TRBV10-3 combines with J gene TRBJ2-3; no clear D gene. The CDR3 is 16 residues long. Germline values: CDR1 ENHRY, CDR2 SYGVKD. Trimming took off 0 bases at V and 1 base at J, with 11 bases between the two ends. CDR3 sequence: CAISESLGECTDTQYF. The CDR3 DNA follows: TGTGCCATCAGTGAGTCGCTGGGTGAGTGCACAGATACGCAGTATTTT.

The CDR3 spells CASSSSPGPETQYF. CDR3 bases: TGTGCCAGCAGCTCCTCCCCAGGCCCGGAGACCCAGTACTTC. The chain couples TRBV7-6 to TRBJ2-5; D not resolved. This CDR3 has 14 residues. Trimming stripped 4 bases from V and 5 bases from J, with 14 bases between. Germline CDR1 SGHVS, CDR2 FNYEAQ.

The table lists this clonotype with a few counts. The chain uses TRBV12-5 and TRBJ2-7; 7 nucleotides match TRBD2. The V segment lost 6 bases and the J segment 2 bases; nucleotides outside the gene matches: 4. Germline lookup yields CDR1 LGHNT and CDR2 FRNRAP. The CDR3 totals 13 residues. Here the CDR3 DNA reads TGTGCTAGTGGCTGGGAGGGGCCCTACGAGCAGTACTTC. Translating it yields CASGWEGPYEQYF. Complete variable domain (other parts from reference TRBV12-5 and TRBJ2-7): DARVTQTPRHKVTEMGQEVTMRCQPILGHNTVFWYRQTMMQGLELLAYFRNRAPLDDSGMPKDRFSAEMPDATLATLKIQPSEPRDSAVYFCASGWEGPYEQYFGPGTRLTVT.

On this clonotype itself: Since a far larger clone is one base different, this is likely a read error. The J gene is TRBJ2-7, the V gene TRBV20-1, with D perhaps TRBD2 (5 bases). Between the trimmed V and J ends, which lost 0 bases and 7 bases, there was a span of 16 bases. This CDR3 is built from 14 residues. Germline V gene sequence: CDR1 DFQATT, CDR2 SNEGSKA (reference sequence). In DNA form, the CDR3 reads TGCAGTGCTAGAGATCCAGGCGGGTACAATGAGCAGTACTTC. This encodes CSARDPGGYNEQYF.

This clonotype was counted ten times or more. One end of the junction fails to match germline, which may point to a read error. V gene TRBV12-3 or TRBV12-4 combines with J gene TRBJ2-7; 7 bases agree with TRBD2. The CDR3 totals 14 residues. CDR3 sequence (DNA): TGTGCCAGCAGCTTAGCTAGCGGCACCTACGAGCAGTACTTC. Protein: CASSLASGTYEQYF.

The table lists this clonotype with many counts. This rearrangement joins TRBV18 to TRBJ1-1; D unclear. V was cut by 6 bases and J by 1 base, with 9 bases left in between. The CDR3 is 13 residues long. The germline V gene has CDR1 KGHSH and CDR2 LQKENI. The CDR3 nucleotides are TGTGCCAGCTCGACCGATGGGAACACTGAAGCTTTCTTT. Its protein is CASSTDGNTEAFF.

Of note for this clonotype: This may be a read error: a much more frequent sequence differs by one nucleotide. The rearrangement joins TRBV2 to TRBJ2-7; D is unclear. V shed 5 bases and J shed 6 bases, with 17 bases lying between them. CDR1 is SNHLY, CDR2 FYNNEI, per germline. The CDR3 covers 14 residues. Written as DNA, the CDR3 is TGTGCCAGCAGTAGGACGTCAAGAACTCTCGAGCAGTACTTC. Translating gives CASSRTSRTLEQYF. The full variable domain, with the rest looked up from reference TRBV2 and TRBJ2-7, is EPEVTQTPSHQVTQMGQEVILRCVPISNHLYFYWYRQILGQKVEFLVSFYNNEISEKSEIFDDQFSVERPDGSNFTLKIRSTKLEDSAMYFCASSRTSRTLEQYFGPGTRLTVT.

At least ten counts were recorded for this clonotype. The chain uses TRBV11-2 and TRBJ2-1; 8 bases line up with TRBD2. CDR1 is SGHAT, CDR2 FQNNGV, per germline. This CDR3 contains 16 residues. V trimming: 0 bases; J trimming: 2 bases; junction bases outside the gene matches: 3. CDR3 in amino acids: CASSLDWRGAYNEQFF. CDR3 DNA: TGTGCCAGCAGCTTAGATTGGCGGGGGGCCTACAATGAGCAGTTCTTC.

The chain couples TRBV5-1 to TRBJ2-1; D ambiguous. The V end was cut by 7 bases, the J end by 7 bases, with 15 bases between. Germline V gives CDR1 SGHRS, CDR2 YFSETQ. The CDR3 contains 13 residues. Here the CDR3 reads CASARLAMNEQFF. The CDR3, as DNA: TGCGCCAGCGCAAGGCTGGCGATGAATGAGCAGTTCTTC.

This clonotype was seen at least ten times. V is TRBV11-3 and J is TRBJ2-1, with 13 bases identical to TRBD2. The V gene's germline CDR1 is SGHNT and CDR2 YENEEA. Trimming cost V 5 bases and J 6 bases; bases outside gene matches: 7. This CDR3 is built from 16 residues. DNA for the CDR3: TGTGCCAGCAGCCCCAGGACTAGCGGGAGACCCAATGAGCAGTTCTTC. This encodes CASSPRTSGRPNEQFF.

This clonotype was seen ten or more times. The V and J genes are TRBV20-1 and TRBJ2-6, with a weak D call TRBD1 (5 bases). Germline CDR1 reads DFQATT; CDR2 reads SNEGSKA (reference sequence). Trimming took off 6 bases at V and 2 bases at J, with 17 bases between the two ends. The CDR3 contains 16 residues. CDR3 amino acids: CSAKVTPGTGANVLTF. CDR3 in DNA: TGCAGTGCGAAAGTCACCCCAGGGACTGGGGCCAACGTCCTGACTTTC.

Concerning this clonotype: A much larger clone lies a single base off, so this may be a read error. V and J are TRBV6-1 and TRBJ2-7, with 14 bases aligning to TRBD2. Germline trimming cut 3 bases from V and 7 bases from J; bases unmatched to any gene: 11. The CDR3 totals 17 residues. Germline-derived CDR1 and CDR2 are MNHNS and SASEGT. CDR3 protein: CASSDGLAGGAYNEQYF. CDR3 nucleotides: TGTGCCAGCAGTGATGGACTAGCGGGAGGAGCCTACAATGAGCAGTACTTC.

The rearrangement uses TRBV9 and TRBJ2-2, with D perhaps TRBD2 (6 bases). V lost 0 bases and J 7 bases, leaving 13 bases between the germline ends. This CDR3 comprises 15 residues. Germline values: CDR1 SGDLS, CDR2 YYNGEE. For the CDR3, the DNA is TGTGCCAGCAGCGTAGGGGGCGGGATTGGCGGGGAGCTGTTTTTT. Translating gives CASSVGGGIGGELFF.

This clonotype was seen many times. The V gene is TRBV7-3, the J gene TRBJ2-2, with 8 bases fitting TRBD1. The V gene's germline CDR1 is SGHTA and CDR2 FQGTGA. V dropped 4 bases and J dropped 4; count of bases not matched to a gene: 2. The CDR3 runs 14 residues. The CDR3 loop reads CASSSDRATGELFF. For the CDR3, the DNA is TGTGCCAGCAGCTCGGACAGGGCCACCGGGGAGCTGTTTTTT.

This clonotype was detected only a few times. The gene calls are TRBV4-1 and TRBJ2-1, with D uncertain. The V and J ends lost 0 bases and 9 bases respectively, with 6 bases between them. Per the germline V gene, CDR1 is MGHRA and CDR2 is YSYEKL. The length of the CDR3 is 12 residues. CDR3: CASSQDLVEQFF. Written as DNA, the CDR3 is TGCGCCAGCAGCCAAGATCTAGTTGAGCAGTTCTTC.

This clonotype was found many times. This chain uses TRBV28 with TRBJ1-2; the D is unclear. V lost 6 bases and J 4 bases, leaving 15 bases between the germline ends. CDR3 length: 14 residues. Germline CDR1 reads MDHEN; CDR2 reads SYDVKM. In DNA, the CDR3 is TGTGCCAGCAGCGCCGGGATGGCAGTCTATGGCTACACCTTC. Amino acid sequence: CASSAGMAVYGYTF.

Only one count was recorded for this clonotype. This chain uses TRBV10-3 with TRBJ1-2; the D gene is possibly TRBD1 (6 bases). Trimming pared 2 bases from V and 3 bases from J, leaving 16 bases between. The germline V gene has CDR1 ENHRY and CDR2 SYGVKD. CDR3 length: 16 residues. CDR3 in amino acids: CAISEPYRAPDYGYTF. DNA for the CDR3: TGTGCCATCAGTGAGCCATACAGGGCCCCGGACTATGGCTACACCTTC.

As concerns this clonotype: Mismatch with germline at one junction end may stem from a read error. The chain carries TRBV13 and TRBJ1-5; D may be TRBD1 (5 bases). The CDR3 runs 14 residues. Germline loops: CDR1 PRHDT, CDR2 FYEKMQ (reference sequence). The CDR3 reads CVSSLGRTSQPQHF. Written as DNA, the CDR3 is TGTGTCAGCAGCTTAGGAAGGACAAGCCAGCCCCAGCATTTT. Based on the CDR3 plus reference TRBV13 and TRBJ1-5, the full variable domain is AAGVIQSPRHLIKEKRETATLKCYPIPRHDTVYWYQQGPGQDPQFLISFYEKMQSDKGSIPDRFSAQQFSDYHSELNMSSLELGDSALYFCVSSLGRTSQPQHFGDGTRLSIL.

The CDR3 region is CAISESGAGGTNEQFF. CDR3 DNA: TGTGCCATCAGTGAGTCTGGGGCGGGAGGGACGAATGAGCAGTTCTTC. The chain is built from TRBV10-3 and TRBJ2-1; 9 nucleotides match TRBD2. This CDR3 spans 16 amino acids. V trimming: 0 bases; J trimming: 7 bases; junction bases outside the gene matches: 7. From germline, CDR1 is ENHRY and CDR2 SYGVKD.

This clonotype was seen ten or more times. The V call is TRBV19, the J call TRBJ1-1; perhaps TRBD1 as D (5 bases). V lost 9 bases, J lost 0 bases, and 14 bases lay in between. This CDR3 comprises 14 residues. Per germline, CDR1 LNHDA and CDR2 SQIVND (reference sequence). CDR3 DNA sequence: TGTGCCAGCAGCTCGGGACTGATGAACACTGAAGCTTTCTTT. Translating gives CASSSGLMNTEAFF.

This clonotype has at least ten counts. This rearrangement joins TRBV18 to TRBJ2-7; D is uncertain. Germline values: CDR1 KGHSH, CDR2 LQKENI. The CDR3 is 13 amino acids. V lost 4 bases and J 2 bases, leaving 9 bases between the germline ends. CDR3 in amino acids: CASSLKQTYEQYF. CDR3 coding DNA: TGTGCCAGCTCACTAAAGCAAACCTACGAGCAGTACTTC.

This clonotype appeared a few times. Given a far larger clone just one base away, this is likely a sequencing read error. The chain carries TRBV5-5 and TRBJ1-1; D remains ambiguous. CDR1 is SGHKS and CDR2 is YYEKEE in the germline V gene (reference sequence). The CDR3 covers 11 residues. The CDR3 protein is CASSLNTDAFF. CDR3 bases: TGTGCCAGCAGCCTGAACACTGATGCTTTCTTT.